One and the same sample provided the 13 T cell receptor beta chains below, sequenced in a study of blood T cells in healthy people across ages. A J-beta primer mix and a sample-barcoded 5' primer were used in a second PCR of about 7 to 12 cycles. TCRdb recomputed calls from the 5' RACE reads with MiXCR, one row per CDR3 protein. The sample includes around 990,000 distinct CDR3 sequences, under 40% seen only once; the top ten take under 15%. The specimen sequenced was blood. The source of these receptors is a man aged 18 to 30 in good health.

J is TRBJ1-1 and V is TRBV5-1, with a tentative D call TRBD1 (5 bases). V was cut by 4 bases and J by 6 bases, with 13 bases left in between. Germline V CDR1 and CDR2: SGHRS, YFSETQ. The CDR3 runs to 13 residues. Here the CDR3 DNA reads TGCGCCAGCAGCCGACAGCTTCAGGCTGAAGCTTTCTTT. The encoded protein is CASSRQLQAEAFF.

The chain has TRBV9 and TRBJ2-2; maybe TRBD2 (6 bases). The CDR3 sequence is 16 residues long. The germline V gene has CDR1 SGDLS and CDR2 YYNGEE. Trimming stripped 7 bases from V and 4 bases from J, with 20 bases between. CDR3 sequence (DNA): TGTGCCAGCGGAGGGCCCCCAGGGCAGGTCACCGGGGAGCTGTTTTTT. This sequence encodes CASGGPPGQVTGELFF.

Written as DNA, the CDR3 is TGTGCCAGCAGCTACGAGGGGTCGAGCACAGATACGCAGTATTTT. Amino acid sequence: CASSYEGSSTDTQYF. This chain uses TRBV6-6 with TRBJ2-3; TRBD1 or TRBD2 may be the D gene (5 bases each). V lost 6 bases and J lost 0, with 13 bases in between. CDR1 is MNHNY and CDR2 is SVGAGI in the germline V gene (reference sequence). This CDR3 region has 15 residues.

The gene calls are TRBV20-1 and TRBJ1-1; 8 nucleotides match TRBD1. After removal of 6 bases from V and 4 bases from J, the junction contained 7 bases not matched to a gene. Germline lookup yields CDR1 DFQATT and CDR2 SNEGSKA (reference sequence). The CDR3 is made up of 13 amino acids. The CDR3 reads CSAGGQGGTEAFF. CDR3 coding DNA: TGCAGTGCCGGAGGACAGGGAGGCACTGAAGCTTTCTTT.

A few counts support this clonotype. This sequence joins TRBV2 and TRBJ2-7, with D possibly matching TRBD1 (5 bases). Germline V CDR1 and CDR2: SNHLY, FYNNEI. The germline V and J ends were trimmed by 2 bases and 3 bases, with 11 bases remaining between them. The length of the CDR3 is 14 residues. The CDR3, as DNA: TGTGCCAGCAGTGAATTGGGCAGGGACTACGAGCAGTACTTC. It codes for CASSELGRDYEQYF.

The chain is built from TRBV6-2 or TRBV6-3 and TRBJ2-6; the D is unclear. The germline CDR1 and CDR2 sequences are MNHEY and SVGEGT. This CDR3 comprises 16 residues. The germline V and J ends were trimmed by 8 bases and 2 bases, with 16 bases remaining between them. The CDR3 sequence is CASSLVRFTGANVLTF. In DNA, the CDR3 is TGTGCCAGCTCCCTAGTCCGCTTTACTGGGGCCAACGTCCTGACTTTC.

The chain uses TRBV4-2 and TRBJ1-6; perhaps TRBD1 as D (5 bases). Deletions cut 0 bases from V and 6 bases from J, with 9 bases between. This CDR3 has 15 residues. Germline V CDR1 and CDR2: LGHNA, YNFKEQ. The CDR3 here is CASSQEGRGNSPLHF. The CDR3 coding sequence is TGTGCCAGCAGCCAAGAGGGTAGGGGTAATTCACCCCTCCACTTT.

Notes on this clonotype: An end of the junction differs from the germline gene, which may be a read error. The V and J genes are TRBV20-1 and TRBJ2-1; the match to TRBD2 covers 8 bases. Germline CDR1 DFQATT, CDR2 SNEGSKA (reference sequence). The CDR3 sequence is 16 residues long. The DNA for the CDR3 is TGCAGCGCTAGAAATGGCGGGGGGACCACGTACAATGAGCAGTTCTTC. Its protein is CSARNGGGTTYNEQFF.

The genes are TRBV27 and TRBJ2-2; D call uncertain. Trimming removed 5 bases from V and 8 bases from J, with 9 bases in between. The CDR3 sequence is 12 residues long. Germline values: CDR1 MNHEY, CDR2 SMNVEV (reference sequence). CDR3 loop: CASSPRLGELFF. CDR3 DNA sequence: TGTGCCAGCAGTCCCCGTTTAGGGGAGCTGTTTTTT.

This clonotype was counted a few times. J is TRBJ2-4 and V is TRBV7-9; D may be TRBD2 (6 bases). Germline V gene lookup returns CDR1 SEHNR and CDR2 FQNEAQ (reference sequence). The CDR3 loop spans 16 amino acids. Deletions cut 5 bases from V and 0 bases from J, with 14 bases between. Here the CDR3 DNA reads TGTGCCAGCAGCCCCCCCGGGGGAGCAGCCAAAAACATTCAGTACTTC. It translates to CASSPPGGAAKNIQYF.

The rearrangement uses TRBV20-1 and TRBJ1-1, with D maybe TRBD1 (6 bases). Germline-derived CDR1 and CDR2 are DFQATT and SNEGSKA (reference sequence). The V end lost 0 bases, the J end lost 0 bases, and 11 bases lay between the germline ends. The CDR3 extends over 15 amino acids. The CDR3 sequence is CSARDVRGMNTEAFF. CDR3 coding DNA: TGCAGTGCTAGAGATGTTAGGGGGATGAACACTGAAGCTTTCTTT.

The chain joins TRBV20-1 to TRBJ1-1; 8 bases map to TRBD1. The CDR3 runs to 15 residues. Losses at the gene ends were 1 base for V and 2 bases for J; bases not matched to a gene: 6. The V gene's germline CDR1 is DFQATT and CDR2 SNEGSKA (reference sequence). For the CDR3, the DNA is TGCAGTGCTAGAGTTCAGGGGGCGACCAACACTGAAGCTTTCTTT. It codes for CSARVQGATNTEAFF.

The chain employs TRBV21-1 and TRBJ2-7; the table calls TRBD1, which could not be checked here. TRBV21-1 is assigned pseudogene status. The CDR3 has 17 amino acids. Written as DNA, the CDR3 is TGTGCCAGCAGCAAAGTTACCGGGAAACAGGGGGTCGACGAGCATTACTTC. It yields the protein CASSKVTGKQGVDEHYF.